The 17 T cell receptor beta chains reported below all come from one sample, sequenced in a study of identifying expanded T cells in peripheral blood. TCRdb's table, derived via immunoSEQ multiplex PCR, lists solely in-frame clones and lacks some. The table has around 56,000 clones, under 85% seen once. Input material: blood. The receptor source for this set is a person aged 18 to 69 in good health.

The chain links TRBV2 to TRBJ1-2, with D hard to call. Germline lookup yields CDR1 SNHLY and CDR2 FYNNEI. Trimming took 6 bases from V and 0 from J, leaving 11 bases between them. This CDR3 is 14 amino acids long. The CDR3 sequence: CASRAEVTNYGYTF. The CDR3 DNA sequence: TGTGCCAGCAGGGCAGAAGTTACTAACTATGGCTACACCTTC.

The rearrangement links TRBV14 to TRBJ1-2; D unclear. V shed 1 base and J shed 5 bases, with 14 bases lying between them. The CDR3 consists of 15 residues. Looked up from germline, CDR1 is SGHDN and CDR2 is FVKESK. The CDR3 region is CASSQGLQVGYGYTF. The DNA for the CDR3 is TGTGCCAGCAGCCAAGGACTGCAGGTTGGGTATGGCTACACCTTC.

The J gene is TRBJ1-2, the V gene TRBV5-4; 12 bases match TRBD1. The CDR3 sequence is 16 residues long. Germline assignment: CDR1 SGHNT and CDR2 YYREEE (reference sequence). Trimming at V came to 0 bases and at J to 8 bases, leaving 8 bases not matched to a gene. The CDR3 nucleotides read TGTGCCAGCAGCTTGGTTGTGGGACAGGGGGCGTCAGGCTACACCTTC. Protein: CASSLVVGQGASGYTF.

The CDR3 loop reads CASSRTGGLGTEAFF. The CDR3 DNA reads as TGTGCCAGCAGTCGAACCGGGGGCCTGGGCACTGAAGCTTTCTTT. This chain links TRBV6-5 with TRBJ1-1, with D maybe TRBD1 (6 bases). This CDR3 spans 15 amino acids. Deletions cut 5 bases from V and 4 bases from J, with 17 bases between. Germline CDR1 is MNHEY and CDR2 is SVGAGI.

The rearrangement joins TRBV2 to TRBJ2-2; no clear D gene. Germline lookup yields CDR1 SNHLY and CDR2 FYNNEI. The CDR3 is made up of 14 amino acids. Trimming shortened V by 4 bases and J by 0 bases, and 6 bases separated the two germline ends. CDR3 sequence (DNA): TGTGCCAGCAGTGGTGGGGCGAACACCGGGGAGCTGTTTTTT. Residues: CASSGGANTGELFF.

This chain links TRBV6-5 with TRBJ2-3; 7 positions match TRBD1. Germline V CDR1 and CDR2: MNHEY, SVGAGI. The CDR3 is 12 residues long. V gave up 5 bases and J gave up 7 bases; unmatched junction bases: 3. The DNA for the CDR3 is TGTGCCAGCAGTCAACAGGGGCATACGCAGTATTTT. Encoded protein: CASSQQGHTQYF.

The chain uses TRBV27 and TRBJ1-1; 7 positions agree with TRBD1. The CDR3 totals 17 residues. In germline, CDR1 is MNHEY, CDR2 SMNVEV (reference sequence). With 5 bases clipped from V and 4 bases from J, the junction kept 16 bases outside the gene matches. This CDR3 reads CASSLRVGGYGATEAFF. CDR3 coding DNA: TGTGCCAGCAGTCTGCGGGTAGGGGGCTACGGGGCCACTGAAGCTTTCTTT.

The chain is built from TRBV19 and TRBJ2-7; 13 bases align to TRBD2. The ends lost 6 bases at V and 5 bases at J; junction bases unmatched: 16. This CDR3 has 18 amino acids. Germline V gene lookup returns CDR1 LNHDA and CDR2 SQIVND (reference sequence). The CDR3 DNA reads as TGTGCCAGTAGACTCCCGGGACTAGCGGGGAAATCTCCCCACGAGCAGTACGTC. Protein product: CASRLPGLAGKSPHEQYV.

The V gene is TRBV7-9, the J gene TRBJ1-4; D gene uncertain. CDR3 length: 12 amino acids. The germline V gene has CDR1 SEHNR and CDR2 FQNEAQ (reference sequence). Trimming cost V 3 bases and J 7 bases, with 6 bases left between them. This CDR3 reads CASSFGGEKLFF. DNA of the CDR3: TGTGCCAGCAGCTTCGGTGGTGAAAAACTGTTTTTT.

CDR3 protein: CASSSTQGYGYTF. CDR3 nucleotides: TGCGCCAGCAGCTCGACACAAGGCTATGGCTACACCTTC. V usage is TRBV5-1 and J usage is TRBJ1-2; D is uncertain. V lost 3 bases and J lost 4, with 10 bases in between. Germline CDR1 and CDR2: SGHRS and YFSETQ. This CDR3 is 13 amino acids long.

This chain connects TRBV5-6 to TRBJ2-5; D might be TRBD1 or TRBD2, each matching 5 bases. With 0 bases removed from V and 0 bases from J, the gap between germline ends came to 6 bases. The CDR3 length is 14 residues. Germline V gene sequence: CDR1 SGHDT, CDR2 YYEEEE. The CDR3 DNA sequence: TGTGCCAGCAGCTTGGGGGGGTACCAAGAGACCCAGTACTTC. It codes for CASSLGGYQETQYF.

The chain links TRBV10-3 to TRBJ1-2, with 8 bases fitting TRBD1. The CDR3 loop spans 14 amino acids. J gave up 8 bases and V 0 bases, and 5 bases lay outside the gene matches. Germline V gene lookup returns CDR1 ENHRY and CDR2 SYGVKD. The CDR3 nucleotides are TGTGCCATCAGTGAGTCGACAGGGGCAGGCGGCTACACCTTC. Encoded protein: CAISESTGAGGYTF.

The chain has TRBV7-9 and TRBJ2-5; 10 bases agree with TRBD2. Germline V gene sequence: CDR1 SEHNR, CDR2 FQNEAQ (reference sequence). The CDR3 has 17 amino acids. V shed 3 bases, J shed 6 bases, and the junction held 13 bases outside the gene matches. The CDR3 bases are TGTGCCAGCAGCTTGGGATCTAGCGGGAGTGTCACAAAGACCCAGTACTTC. It codes for CASSLGSSGSVTKTQYF. The full variable domain, rest sourced from reference TRBV7-9 and TRBJ2-5, is DTGVSQNPRHKITKRGQNVTFRCDPISEHNRLYWYRQTLGQGPEFLTYFQNEAQLEKSRLLSDRFSAERPKGSFSTLEIQRTEQGDSAMYLCASSLGSSGSVTKTQYFGPGTRLLVL.

V is TRBV27 and J is TRBJ2-1, with TRBD1 identical over 7 bases. V lost 7 bases, J lost 2 bases, and 8 bases stayed unmatched. Germline CDR1 reads MNHEY; CDR2 reads SMNVEV (reference sequence). This CDR3 comprises 15 residues. The CDR3 spells CASIFNTGAYNEQFF. The DNA of the CDR3 is TGTGCCAGCATTTTTAACACAGGGGCCTACAATGAGCAGTTCTTC.

The chain carries TRBV15 and TRBJ2-1; 7 nucleotides agree with TRBD1. Per the germline V gene, CDR1 is LNHNV and CDR2 is YYDKDF (reference sequence). V gave up 8 bases and J gave up 3 bases; unmatched junction bases: 7. The CDR3 covers 14 residues. CDR3: CATQTGIFYNEQFF. The CDR3 nucleotides are TGTGCCACCCAGACAGGGATCTTCTACAATGAGCAGTTCTTC.

The chain combines TRBV19 with TRBJ2-1, with 11 bases that match TRBD2. CDR3 size: 15 residues. The germline gives CDR1 LNHDA, CDR2 SQIVND (reference sequence). After removal of 1 base from V and 7 bases from J, the junction contained 3 bases not matched to a gene. The CDR3 protein is CASSIVTSGGNEQFF. Written as DNA, the CDR3 is TGTGCCAGTAGTATAGTTACTAGCGGGGGTAATGAGCAGTTCTTC.

V usage is TRBV10-2 and J usage is TRBJ1-1; D gene uncertain. The CDR3 spans 11 residues. V gave up 5 bases and J gave up 0 bases, with 1 base separating them. Per the germline V gene, CDR1 is WSHSY and CDR2 is SAAADI. The CDR3 bases are TGCGCCAGCAGTTTGAACACTGAAGCTTTCTTT. Translation: CASSLNTEAFF.